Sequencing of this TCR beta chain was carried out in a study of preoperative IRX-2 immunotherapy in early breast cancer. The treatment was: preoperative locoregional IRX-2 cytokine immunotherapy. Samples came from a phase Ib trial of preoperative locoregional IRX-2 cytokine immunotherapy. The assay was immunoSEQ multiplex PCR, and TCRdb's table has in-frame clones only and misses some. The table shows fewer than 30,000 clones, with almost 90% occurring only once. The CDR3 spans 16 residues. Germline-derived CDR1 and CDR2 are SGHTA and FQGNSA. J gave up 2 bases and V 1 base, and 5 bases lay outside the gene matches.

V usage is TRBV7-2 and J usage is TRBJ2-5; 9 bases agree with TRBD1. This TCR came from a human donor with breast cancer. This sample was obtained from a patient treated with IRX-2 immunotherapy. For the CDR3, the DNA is TGTGCCAGCAGCTTAGGTGGGGGACAGGGTCAAGAGACCCAGTACTTC. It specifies CASSLGGGQGQETQYF.